The present T cell receptor (beta chain) was sequenced within a study of blood T cell repertoires in COVID-19. Study-level information: Samples representing acute and convalescent COVID-19 were sourced from the United States, Italy and Spain.

This clone came up once. Sequencing was performed with immunoSEQ multiplex PCR; in TCRdb, only in-frame clones are kept and a portion is missing. This sample has about 75,000 clones; 88% occur once, and the top ten carry approximately 20%. CDR3 size: 14 residues. The germline gives CDR1 GTSNPN, CDR2 SVGIG (reference sequence). Between the trimmed V and J ends, which lost 0 bases and 9 bases, there was a span of 14 bases. The sequence was obtained from a human donor in a cohort sampled during active COVID-19. The sequenced sample was peripheral blood. The rearrangement joins TRBV30 to TRBJ2-2; D is undetermined. The CDR3 bases are TGTGCCTGGAGTGTAGTCTTGTGGGCGTGGGAGCTGTTTTTT. It is translated as CAWSVVLWAWELFF.